These T cell receptor beta chains were read from a single sample in a study of T cells in tumors after PD-1 blockade. Repertoires were generated with immunoSEQ multiplex PCR, while TCRdb's copy carries only in-frame clones and drops some. Of tens of thousands of clones listed, more than 70% were seen once; the top ten hold 16%. Specimen: PBMCs, collected before anti-PD-1 treatment. These receptors were collected from a human donor with basal cell carcinoma. Each CDR3 is given with its conserved first and last residue. The order of the fields is clone size, D gene, J gene, V gene, CDR3 protein, CDR3 DNA. A D gene is named only where the DNA matches it firmly. Part of the rows lack a size; the others show once, few, many or a class for expanded clones.

.	.	TRBJ1-2	TRBV5-6	CASSLSTHGYTF	TGTGCCAGCAGCTTGTCTACCCATGGCTACACCTTC
once	.	TRBJ1-1	TRBV2	CASKSQPNTEAFF	TGTGCCAGCAAAAGCCAGCCGAACACTGAAGCTTTCTTT
.	TRBD1	TRBJ2-7	TRBV3-1/TRBV3-2	CASSQGFQGASYEQYF	TGTGCCAGCAGCCAAGGGTTCCAGGGGGCTTCGTACGAGCAGTACTTC
once	.	TRBJ2-3	TRBV5-5	CASIRDWRTDTQYF	TGTGCCAGCATCCGGGACTGGCGAACAGATACGCAGTATTTT
.	TRBD2	TRBJ2-3	TRBV10-3	CAISESSGVITDTQYF	TGTGCCATCAGTGAGTCTAGCGGGGTTATCACAGATACGCAGTATTTT
few	.	TRBJ1-6	TRBV6-5	CASSRDKENSPLHF	TGTGCCAGCAGTAGGGACAAGGAGAATTCACCCCTCCACTTT
.	.	TRBJ1-4	TRBV2	CATNRRGGATNEKLFF	TGTGCCACCAATCGTCGCGGGGGAGCAACTAATGAAAAACTGTTTTTT
once	.	TRBJ1-5	TRBV27	CASSSTPDQPQHF	TGTGCCAGCAGTTCTACCCCAGATCAGCCCCAGCATTTT
.	.	TRBJ2-3	TRBV15	CATSRDLVGKADTQYF	TGTGCCACCAGCAGAGATCTTGTAGGGAAGGCAGATACGCAGTATTTT
.	.	TRBJ2-7	TRBV12-5	CASGRDPSYEQYF	TGTGCTAGTGGGCGGGACCCGTCCTACGAGCAGTACTTC
.	.	TRBJ2-7	TRBV5-4	CASSLDRDGEQYF	TGTGCCAGCAGCTTGGACAGGGATGGCGAGCAGTACTTC
.	TRBD1	TRBJ1-5	TRBV24-1	CATSDGGTGRVHQPQHF	TGTGCCACCAGTGATGGGGGGACAGGGAGGGTTCATCAGCCCCAGCATTTT
.	.	TRBJ1-1	TRBV27	CASSSRDWNTEAFF	TGTGCCAGCAGTTCCCGGGATTGGAACACTGAAGCTTTCTTT
once	.	TRBJ1-2	TRBV28	CASSPNRVRGYTF	TGTGCCAGCAGCCCGAACAGGGTACGCGGCTACACCTTC
.	TRBD2	TRBJ2-5	TRBV4-2	CASSQSRGTGLAAETQYF	TGTGCCAGCAGCCAATCAAGGGGGACCGGACTAGCTGCGGAGACCCAGTACTTC
once	.	TRBJ1-2	TRBV28	CASSLRDKGTRGYGYTF	TGTGCCAGCAGCCTCCGGGACAAGGGAACTAGGGGCTATGGCTACACCTTC
few	.	TRBJ2-2	TRBV5-1	CASSLAEVAGELFF	TGCGCCAGCAGCTTGGCTGAGGTCGCCGGGGAGCTGTTTTTT
.	TRBD1	TRBJ1-5	TRBV12-5	CASGWGQGNQPQHF	TGTGCTAGTGGTTGGGGACAGGGGAATCAGCCCCAGCATTTT
.	.	TRBJ1-2	TRBV29-1	CSGGGESGYTF	TGCAGCGGAGGGGGGGAAAGTGGCTACACCTTC
.	.	TRBJ2-7	TRBV30	CAWSNAYEQYF	TGTGCCTGGAGTAACGCTTACGAGCAGTACTTC
.	.	TRBJ1-1	TRBV18	CASSPLSGRYTEAFF	TGTGCCAGCTCACCCCTCTCGGGACGGTACACTGAAGCTTTCTTT
.	.	TRBJ1-2	TRBV28	CASSFPGGGFGYTF	TGTGCCAGCAGTTTCCCCGGGGGAGGGTTCGGCTACACCTTC
.	TRBD1	TRBJ2-7	TRBV28	CASSLYRGSYEQYF	TGTGCCAGCAGTTTATACAGGGGGTCCTACGAGCAGTACTTC
.	.	TRBJ2-7	TRBV5-6	CASSPGGFYEQYF	TGTGCCAGCAGCCCCGGCGGGTTCTACGAGCAGTACTTC
.	TRBD2	TRBJ2-1	TRBV6-5	CASSLFLAGGNEQFF	TGTGCCAGCAGTCTTTTTCTAGCGGGGGGAAATGAGCAGTTCTTC
.	TRBD2	TRBJ2-7	TRBV7-9	CASSLTAGPITYEQYF	TGTGCCAGCAGCCTGACAGCGGGACCGATCACCTACGAGCAGTACTTC
few	.	TRBJ1-4	TRBV4-1	CASSQAVTGPQGEKLFF	TGCGCCAGCAGCCAAGCCGTTACAGGGCCTCAAGGGGAAAAACTGTTTTTT
.	.	TRBJ1-5	TRBV6-1	CASSEDGDIGFFQPQHF	TGTGCCAGCAGTGAAGATGGAGACATCGGTTTTTTTCAGCCCCAGCATTTT
.	TRBD1	TRBJ2-7	TRBV18	CASSPGTGVPYEQYF	TGTGCCAGCTCCCCCGGGACAGGGGTTCCCTACGAGCAGTACTTC
.	.	TRBJ2-7	TRBV5-1	CASSPGGSYEQYF	TGCGCCAGCAGCCCCGGGGGATCCTACGAGCAGTACTTC
.	.	TRBJ1-4	TRBV13	CASSSGTPTNEKLFF	TGTGCCAGCAGCTCAGGGACTCCAACTAATGAAAAACTGTTTTTT
.	.	TRBJ2-1	TRBV29-1	CSVDIVSYNEQFF	TGCAGCGTTGATATTGTCTCCTACAATGAGCAGTTCTTC
.	.	TRBJ2-2	TRBV2	CASLILMNTGEPFF	TGTGCCAGCTTAATTCTAATGAACACCGGGGAGCCGTTTTTT
.	TRBD2	TRBJ2-2	TRBV6-5	CASSYSSGGDSGELFF	TGTGCCAGCAGTTACTCTAGCGGGGGGGATAGCGGGGAGCTGTTTTTT
.	.	TRBJ1-6	TRBV28	CASSLSGRNNSPLHF	TGTGCCAGCAGTTTATCGGGACGTAATAATTCACCCCTCCACTTT
.	.	TRBJ2-7	TRBV5-1	CASSLAHSSYEQYF	TGCGCCAGCAGCTTGGCCCACAGTTCCTACGAGCAGTACTTC
.	.	TRBJ1-6	TRBV27	CASRNSGQAAYNSPLHF	TGTGCCAGCAGAAACTCTGGGCAGGCCGCGTATAATTCACCCCTCCACTTT
.	.	TRBJ2-7	TRBV24-1	CATSDPGRSTYEQYF	TGTGCCACCAGTGACCCGGGACGGAGTACCTACGAGCAGTACTTC
.	TRBD2	TRBJ2-5	TRBV20-1	CSASGAAILAGDQETQYF	TGCAGTGCTAGTGGGGCTGCGATCCTAGCGGGGGACCAAGAGACCCAGTACTTC
.	.	TRBJ2-3	TRBV10-2	CASSESYWGTDTQYF	TGCGCCAGCAGTGAGTCGTATTGGGGGACAGATACGCAGTATTTT
.	.	TRBJ2-7	TRBV5-1	CASRHPDIYEQYF	TGCGCCAGCAGGCATCCGGACATCTACGAGCAGTACTTC
.	.	TRBJ1-5	TRBV19	CASKGGMDNQPQHF	TGTGCCAGTAAGGGGGGGATGGACAATCAGCCCCAGCATTTT
.	.	TRBJ2-3	TRBV18	CASSPRQDTQYF	TGTGCCAGCTCACCACGGCAAGATACGCAGTATTTT
.	.	TRBJ2-5	TRBV12-3/TRBV12-4	CASSGQLAETQYF	TGTGCCAGCAGCGGACAGTTGGCGGAGACCCAGTACTTC
once	.	TRBJ1-2	TRBV6-1	CASSEEPPGMEGYTF	TGTGCCAGCAGTGAAGAACCCCCAGGGATGGAAGGCTACACCTTC
once	.	TRBJ2-3	TRBV14	CASSPRWGVGPDTQYF	TGTGCCAGCAGCCCACGGTGGGGAGTTGGTCCAGATACGCAGTATTTT
once	.	TRBJ1-5	TRBV6-1	CASSEGGGVNQPQHF	TGTGCCAGCAGTGAAGGAGGGGGTGTCAATCAGCCCCAGCATTTT
.	TRBD2	TRBJ2-3	TRBV28	CASSTGRADTQYF	TGTGCCAGCAGTACCGGGAGGGCAGATACGCAGTATTTT
.	TRBD2	TRBJ2-3	TRBV24-1	CATSDPPTSGHTRTDTQYF	TGTGCCACCAGTGACCCTCCGACTAGCGGACATACTCGCACAGATACGCAGTATTTT
.	.	TRBJ2-7	TRBV6-5	CASSRTGLPYEQYF	TGTGCCAGCAGTCGAACGGGACTTCCTTACGAGCAGTACTTC
.	.	TRBJ2-7	TRBV29-1	CSVEPYGAHEQYF	TGCAGCGTTGAACCCTATGGGGCCCACGAGCAGTACTTC
once	TRBD1	TRBJ2-2	TRBV6-5	CASIKETGATGELFF	TGTGCCAGCATAAAGGAGACAGGGGCCACCGGGGAGCTGTTTTTT